This T cell receptor (beta chain) was profiled in a study of graft-versus-host responses after intestinal transplantation (dated by TCRdb to the early 2020s). Study-wide context: The transplants that recipients received were multivisceral, liver-intestinal, or isolated intestinal. Every recipient was given anti-thymocyte globulin induction, followed by about 3 years of maintenance tacrolimus and steroids. Bulk TCR-beta CDR3 sequencing was used to track graft-versus-host and host-versus-graft alloreactive T cell clones in the graft, circulation and bone marrow after intestinal transplantation. To identify alloreactive clones, pre-transplant mixed lymphocyte reaction products were sequenced and then compared with unstimulated pre-transplant donor and recipient T cells. The cohort enrolled 24 intestinal transplant recipients, one of whom was a retransplant, and a few patients without pretransplant specimens were excluded. Donor T cell macrochimerism was defined as a peak of at least 4% donor T cells among recipient peripheral blood mononuclear cells. Instead of going to the commercial service, samples from a few later patients were sequenced in-house on an Illumina MiSeq and processed with MiXCR. Study-wide findings and limitations: The relatively low number and heterogeneity of intestinal transplant patients limited the conclusions. Early after transplant, peak levels of circulating GvH clones were found to be associated with declines in HvG clones. GvH clones were found in recipient bone marrow, and some of the GvH clones appeared earlier in ileal mucosa or blood, which is consistent with an intestinal mucosal origin. High GvH to HvG T cell clonal ratios were observed in the allografts of patients with donor T cell macrochimerism.

V is trimmed back by 2 bases and J by 6 bases, and the junction contains 10 bases that no gene match accounts for. From the germline V gene (reference sequence), CDR1 is WNHNN and CDR2 is SYGVQD. Including cysteine and phenylalanine, the CDR3 has 16 amino acids. The only DNA kept is the CDR3, 48 bases in frame from the first base. Blood samples were collected up to 4 times in the first month after transplant and then at least monthly when available. Receptor amplification or capture employed the immunoSEQ multiplex PCR assay. For most patients, high-throughput TCR-beta CDR3 sequencing of genomic DNA was performed by Adaptive Biotechnologies. Under the source paper's analysis protocol: TCR sequencing data were retrieved from Adaptive's ImmunoSEQ software for 15 to 20 patients, whereas three other patients were processed with MiXCR and VDJtools. CDR3 nucleotide sequences shared between donor and recipient were removed because the origin of such sequences could not be assigned. To count as alloreactive, a clone needed at least 2-fold expansion over unstimulated cells and a minimum CFSE-low frequency of 0.002% (template counts) or 0.001% (read counts). Mappable clones were those detected in sequenced pre-transplant spleen, lymph node, or MLR CFSE-low populations of the donor or recipient. The cumulative frequency of alloreactive clones was calculated as a percentage of all sequences, weighted by copy number. In its TCRdb copy, this immuneACCESS table keeps in-frame sequences only and misses some clones. Where compared with another copy, unresolved V genes explain less than half of these, and the others have no known cause. V, J and clone size were drawn from that table, and D and trimming were deduced from the DNA. This sample comprises over 10,000 clones, 93% of them detected only once. Clones ranked in the top ten supply 4% to 5.5% of the sample.

This clone was seen once. The target of this receptor is not known. There are no base qualities to consult, and no much larger clone falls within one base. The clonotype was recovered from a human patient who received an intestinal transplant, so some T cells may come from the graft donor. Sequencing was performed on PBMCs, taken around 3 years after intestinal transplantation. In this chain, TRBV10-1 is recombined with TRBJ2-1; 7 of the junction bases match TRBD1. The bases read TGCGCCAGCAGTGAGCCCGACAGGGTCAGGGGCAATGAGCAGTTCTTC. Its protein is CASSEPDRVRGNEQFF.